The TCR beta chain described here comes from a study of PD-1 blockade in classical Hodgkin lymphoma. The method was immunoSEQ multiplex PCR; TCRdb's version includes in-frame clones alone and lacks a portion of them. The sample carries tens of thousands of clones, over 90% recorded once. This clone occurred a few times. As to time point: newly diagnosed, previously untreated cHL patient sample. V shed 0 bases and J 8 bases; nucleotides not matched to a gene: 9. CDR1 is SGDLS, CDR2 YYNGEE, per germline. CDR3 size: 16 residues. This sequence originates from a human donor with classical Hodgkin lymphoma. Sequencing input: peripheral blood mononuclear cells (PBMCs). V gene TRBV9 combines with J gene TRBJ2-1, with 9 bases identical to TRBD2. The DNA of the CDR3 is TGTGCCAGCAGCGTAGCGGCGGGGGGGCCTCTAGATGAGCAGTTCTTC. This translates into CASSVAAGGPLDEQFF.